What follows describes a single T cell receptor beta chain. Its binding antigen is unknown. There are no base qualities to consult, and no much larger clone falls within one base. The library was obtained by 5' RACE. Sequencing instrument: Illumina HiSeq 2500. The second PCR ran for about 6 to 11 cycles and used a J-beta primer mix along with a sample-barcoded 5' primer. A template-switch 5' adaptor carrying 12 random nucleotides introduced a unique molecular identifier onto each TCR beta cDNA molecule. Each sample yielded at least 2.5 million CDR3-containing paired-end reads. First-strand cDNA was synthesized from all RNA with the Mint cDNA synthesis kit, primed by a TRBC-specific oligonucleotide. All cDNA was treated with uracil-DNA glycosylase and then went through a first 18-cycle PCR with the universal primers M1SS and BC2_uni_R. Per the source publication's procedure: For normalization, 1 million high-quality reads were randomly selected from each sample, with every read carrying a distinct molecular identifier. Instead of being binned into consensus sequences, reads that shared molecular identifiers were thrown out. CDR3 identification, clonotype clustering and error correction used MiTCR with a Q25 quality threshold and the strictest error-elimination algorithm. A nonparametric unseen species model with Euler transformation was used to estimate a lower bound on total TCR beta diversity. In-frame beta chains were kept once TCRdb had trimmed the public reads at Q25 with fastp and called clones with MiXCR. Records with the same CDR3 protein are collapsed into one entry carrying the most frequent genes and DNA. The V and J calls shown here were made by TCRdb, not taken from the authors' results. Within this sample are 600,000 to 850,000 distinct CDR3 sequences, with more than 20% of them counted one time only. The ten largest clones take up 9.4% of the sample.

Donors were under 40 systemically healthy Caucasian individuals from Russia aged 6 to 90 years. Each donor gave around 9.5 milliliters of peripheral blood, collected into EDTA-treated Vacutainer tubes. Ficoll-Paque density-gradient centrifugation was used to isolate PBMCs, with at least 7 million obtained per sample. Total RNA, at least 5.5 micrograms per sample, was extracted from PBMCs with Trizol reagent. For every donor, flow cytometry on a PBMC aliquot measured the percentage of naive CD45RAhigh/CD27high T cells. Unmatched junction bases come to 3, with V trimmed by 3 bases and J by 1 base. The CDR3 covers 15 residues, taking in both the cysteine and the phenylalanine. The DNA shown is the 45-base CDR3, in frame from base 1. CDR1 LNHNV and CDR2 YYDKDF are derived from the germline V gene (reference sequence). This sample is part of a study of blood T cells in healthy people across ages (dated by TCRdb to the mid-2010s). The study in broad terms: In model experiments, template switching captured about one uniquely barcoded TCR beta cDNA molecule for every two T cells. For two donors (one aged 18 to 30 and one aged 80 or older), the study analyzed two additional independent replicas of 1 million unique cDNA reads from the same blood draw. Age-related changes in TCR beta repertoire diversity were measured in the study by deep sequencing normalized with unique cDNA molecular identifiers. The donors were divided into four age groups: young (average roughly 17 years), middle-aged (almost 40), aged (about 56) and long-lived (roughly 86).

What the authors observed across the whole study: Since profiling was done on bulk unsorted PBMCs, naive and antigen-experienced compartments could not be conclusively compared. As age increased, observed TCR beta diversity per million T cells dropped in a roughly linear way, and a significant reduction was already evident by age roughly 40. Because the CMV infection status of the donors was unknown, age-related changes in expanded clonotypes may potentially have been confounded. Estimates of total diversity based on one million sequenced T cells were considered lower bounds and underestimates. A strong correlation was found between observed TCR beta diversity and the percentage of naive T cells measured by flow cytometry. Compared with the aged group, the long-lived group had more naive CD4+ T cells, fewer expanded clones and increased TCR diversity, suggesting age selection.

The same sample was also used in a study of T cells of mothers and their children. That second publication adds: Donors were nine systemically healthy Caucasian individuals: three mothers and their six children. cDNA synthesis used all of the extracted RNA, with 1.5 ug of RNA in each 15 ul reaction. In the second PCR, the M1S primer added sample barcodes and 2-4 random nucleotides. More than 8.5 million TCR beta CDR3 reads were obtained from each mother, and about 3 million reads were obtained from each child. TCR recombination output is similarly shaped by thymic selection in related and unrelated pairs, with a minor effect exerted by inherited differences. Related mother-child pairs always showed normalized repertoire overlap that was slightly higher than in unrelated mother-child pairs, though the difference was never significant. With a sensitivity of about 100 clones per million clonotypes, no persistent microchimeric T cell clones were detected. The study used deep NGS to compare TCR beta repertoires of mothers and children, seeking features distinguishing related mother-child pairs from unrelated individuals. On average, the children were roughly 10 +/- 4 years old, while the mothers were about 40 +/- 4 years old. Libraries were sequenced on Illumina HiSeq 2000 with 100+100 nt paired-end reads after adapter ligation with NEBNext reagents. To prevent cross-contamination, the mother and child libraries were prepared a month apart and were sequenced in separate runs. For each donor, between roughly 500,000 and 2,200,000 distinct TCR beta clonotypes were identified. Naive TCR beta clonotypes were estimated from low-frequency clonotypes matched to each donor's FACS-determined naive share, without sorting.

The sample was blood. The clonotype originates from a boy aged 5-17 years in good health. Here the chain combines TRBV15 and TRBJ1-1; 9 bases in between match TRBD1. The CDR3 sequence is CATSRSGQGNTEAFF. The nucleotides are TGTGCCACCAGCAGGTCGGGACAGGGGAACACTGAAGCTTTCTTT.